These 18 T cell receptor beta chains share one sample of origin, sequenced in a study of Ad26.COV2.S vaccination and SARS-CoV-2 variants. Treatment described: some 19 received Ad26.COV2.S at low or high dose, single or two shots; roughly 5 received placebo; per-sample allocation not given. After the first vaccine or placebo injection, samples were drawn on day 63. Produced via immunoSEQ multiplex PCR; TCRdb's table is partial and in-frame only. The sample shows under 550,000 clones, 80% to 95% of them seen only once. Sequenced material: peripheral blood, taken in a trial of Ad26.COV2.S vaccine versus placebo. The receptors shown here come from a person between 18 and 65 years old who received the Ad26.COV2.S COVID-19 vaccine or a placebo.

The V and J genes are TRBV4-3 and TRBJ2-2, with 11 bases aligning to TRBD2. The germline CDR1 and CDR2 sequences are LGHNA and YSLEER. This CDR3 comprises 17 residues. The junction had 9 bases not matched to a gene; V was cut back by 3 bases and J by 6 bases. The CDR3 bases are TGCGCCAGCAGCCATGTCGGACTAGCGGGCGAGTCCGGGGAGCTGTTTTTT. It is translated as CASSHVGLAGESGELFF.

The rearrangement joins TRBV18 to TRBJ2-3, with TRBD2 matching over 13 bases. V trimming: 3 bases; J trimming: 4 bases; junction bases outside the gene matches: 4. The germline gives CDR1 KGHSH, CDR2 LQKENI. This CDR3 region has 16 residues. The CDR3 loop reads CASSPGLAGSADTQYF. The CDR3 DNA follows: TGTGCCAGCTCACCGGGACTAGCGGGGAGCGCAGATACGCAGTATTTT.

This chain links TRBV5-1 with TRBJ2-1; 8 nucleotides agree with TRBD1. The CDR3 has 15 amino acids. CDR1 is SGHRS and CDR2 is YFSETQ in the germline V gene. Losses at the gene ends were 4 bases for V and 0 bases for J; bases not matched to a gene: 3. The CDR3 DNA reads TGCGCCAGCAGCCCGGGGACAGGCTCCTACAATGAGCAGTTCTTC. The encoded protein is CASSPGTGSYNEQFF.

CDR3: CASSHPGQGAPSTEAFF. In DNA form, the CDR3 reads TGCGCCAGCAGCCACCCGGGACAGGGGGCGCCTAGCACTGAAGCTTTCTTT. This sequence joins TRBV4-1 and TRBJ1-1, with 12 positions matching TRBD1. Germline trimming cut 3 bases from V and 4 bases from J; bases unmatched to any gene: 9. The CDR3 totals 17 residues. Germline CDR1 MGHRA, CDR2 YSYEKL.

The rearrangement uses TRBV21-1 and TRBJ1-5. TRBV21-1 is given as a pseudogene. CDR3 size: 14 residues. This CDR3 is CASSKGEDHQPQHF. In nucleotides, the CDR3 is TGTGCCAGCAGCAAAGGGGAGGATCATCAGCCCCAGCATTTT.

The rearrangement joins TRBV2 to TRBJ2-7; D is unclear. The CDR3 covers 12 residues. CDR1 is SNHLY, CDR2 FYNNEI, per germline. Trimming cost V 0 bases and J 5 bases, with 5 bases left between them. The CDR3 bases are TGTGCCAGCAGTGAAGCAGGGAACGAGCAGTACTTC. Encoded protein: CASSEAGNEQYF.

The chain uses TRBV9 and TRBJ2-1, with TRBD2 matching over 8 bases. Germline assignment: CDR1 SGDLS and CDR2 YYNGEE. The V gene end was trimmed by 3 bases and the J gene end by 3 bases; junction bases not matched to a gene: 5. The length of the CDR3 is 15 residues. In DNA, the CDR3 is TGTGCCAGCAGCGGACCGGGACTAGACTACAATGAGCAGTTCTTC. The encoded protein is CASSGPGLDYNEQFF.

The rearrangement uses TRBV10-3 and TRBJ2-5; D ambiguous. Germline V gene data show CDR1 as ENHRY and CDR2 as SYGVKD. The CDR3 is 13 residues long. V lost 10 bases, J lost 1 base, and 13 bases lay in between. CDR3 sequence reads: CATVGGVQETQYF. CDR3 nucleotide sequence: TGTGCCACCGTAGGTGGGGTCCAAGAGACCCAGTACTTC.

This rearrangement joins TRBV6-5 to TRBJ1-1, with 10 bases matching TRBD1. J lost 4 bases, V lost 5 bases, and 7 bases had no gene match. Germline values: CDR1 MNHEY, CDR2 SVGAGI. The CDR3 covers 15 residues. The CDR3 DNA reads TGTGCCAGCAGTAGTTGGACAGGGGGAAGCACTGAAGCTTTCTTT. Translating it yields CASSSWTGGSTEAFF.

The chain recombines TRBV30 with TRBJ1-2; D is perhaps TRBD1 (5 bases). Germline CDR1 and CDR2: GTSNPN and SVGIG (reference sequence). V lost 0 bases, J lost 8 bases, and 10 bases lay in between. This CDR3 is built from 12 residues. The DNA for the CDR3 is TGTGCCTGGAGTGTATCCAGGGACGGCTACACCTTC. Residues: CAWSVSRDGYTF. The variable domain in full, completed from reference TRBV30 and TRBJ1-2, reads SQTIHQWPATLVQPVGSPLSLECTVEGTSNPNLYWYRQAAGRGLQLLFYSVGIGQISSEVPQNLSASRPQDRQFILSSKKLLLSDSGFYLCAWSVSRDGYTFGSGTRLTVV.

The chain employs TRBV29-1 and TRBJ2-5; 7 bases fit TRBD1. Losses at the gene ends were 6 bases for V and 4 bases for J; bases not matched to a gene: 11. The length of the CDR3 is 14 residues. Germline V gene lookup returns CDR1 SQVTM and CDR2 ANQGSEA. The CDR3 sequence: CSVARQGIGETQYF. The CDR3 region has the DNA TGCAGCGTAGCCAGACAGGGAATAGGAGAGACCCAGTACTTC.

The CDR3 region is CASSPLPGDDTEAFF. The CDR3 DNA is TGTGCCAGCAGCCCTCTCCCAGGAGACGACACTGAAGCTTTCTTT. This chain uses TRBV16 with TRBJ1-1, with D unclear. This CDR3 is built from 15 residues. CDR1 is KGHSY and CDR2 is FQNENV in the germline V gene. The V and J ends lost 4 bases and 3 bases respectively, with 15 bases between them. The full variable domain, its missing parts supplied by reference TRBV16 and TRBJ1-1, is GEEVAQTPKHLVRGEGQKAKLYCAPIKGHSYVFWYQQVLKNEFKFLISFQNENVFDETGMPKERFSAKCLPNSPCSLEIQATKLEDSAVYFCASSPLPGDDTEAFFGQGTRLTVV.

The chain joins TRBV2 to TRBJ2-7, with D perhaps TRBD2 (6 bases). The CDR3 has 17 residues. Trimming left V 1 base short and J 3 bases short, with 19 bases between. Looked up from germline, CDR1 is SNHLY and CDR2 is FYNNEI. The DNA of the CDR3 is TGTGCCAGCAGTGAAGGAGGGGTAGGAGGGTGGAACTACGAGCAGTACTTC. The encoded protein is CASSEGGVGGWNYEQYF.

A word on this clone: Other DNA variants within this sample encode the same CDR3. The gene calls are TRBV6-2 or TRBV6-3 and TRBJ2-7, with D tentatively TRBD1 (5 bases). V dropped 6 bases and J dropped 3 bases, with 6 bases sitting between them. CDR3 size: 11 residues. Germline assignment: CDR1 MNHEY and CDR2 SVGEGT. CDR3 amino acids: CASSRDYEQYF. CDR3 nucleotide sequence: TGTGCCAGCAGCAGGGACTACGAGCAGTACTTC.

The chain combines TRBV7-8 with TRBJ1-1; 7 nucleotides align to TRBD1. This CDR3 has 13 amino acids. Germline-derived CDR1 and CDR2 are SGHVS and FQNEAQ. V gave up 4 bases and J gave up 6 bases; unmatched junction bases: 5. The DNA of the CDR3 is TGTGCCAGCAGCTCACAGGGGACCGCTGAAGCTTTCTTT. Translated: CASSSQGTAEAFF.

V usage is TRBV2 and J usage is TRBJ2-5; D not certain. From germline, CDR1 is SNHLY and CDR2 FYNNEI. V lost 4 bases, J lost 5 bases, and 14 bases lay in between. CDR3 length equals 14 residues. The DNA for the CDR3 is TGTGCCAGCAGTGCCGCACGCGGTGTGGAGACCCAGTACTTC. This encodes CASSAARGVETQYF.

V is TRBV12-3 or TRBV12-4 and J is TRBJ2-4, with 7 nucleotides matching TRBD1. The CDR3 length is 13 residues. V lost 4 bases and J lost 9; bases outside the gene matches: 6. CDR3 sequence reads: CASSYRGRGIQYF. CDR3 coding DNA: TGTGCCAGCAGTTACAGGGGAAGGGGCATTCAGTACTTC.

The chain uses TRBV10-3 and TRBJ2-7, with TRBD2 as a possible D gene (6 bases). Germline V gene sequence: CDR1 ENHRY, CDR2 SYGVKD. The CDR3 covers 14 residues. With 6 bases removed from V and 1 base from J, the gap between germline ends came to 13 bases. CDR3 region: CAISEPTSSYEQYF. DNA of the CDR3: TGTGCCATCAGCGAGCCGACTAGTTCCTACGAGCAGTACTTC.